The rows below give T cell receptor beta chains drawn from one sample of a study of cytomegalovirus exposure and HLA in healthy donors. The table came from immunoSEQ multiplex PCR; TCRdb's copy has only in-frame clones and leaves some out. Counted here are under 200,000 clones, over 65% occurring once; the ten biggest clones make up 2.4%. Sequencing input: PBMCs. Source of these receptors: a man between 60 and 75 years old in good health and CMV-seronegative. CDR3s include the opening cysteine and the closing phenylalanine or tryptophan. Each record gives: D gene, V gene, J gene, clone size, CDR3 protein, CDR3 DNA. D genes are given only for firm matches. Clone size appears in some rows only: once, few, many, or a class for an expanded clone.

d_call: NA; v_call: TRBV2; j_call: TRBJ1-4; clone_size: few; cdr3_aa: CASSESGTMNEKLFF; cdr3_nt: TGTGCCAGCAGTGAAAGCGGGACAATGAATGAAAAACTGTTTTTT
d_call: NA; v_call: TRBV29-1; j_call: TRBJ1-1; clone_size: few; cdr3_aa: CSAGLPKTEAFF; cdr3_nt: TGCAGCGCTGGACTGCCAAAAACTGAAGCTTTCTTT
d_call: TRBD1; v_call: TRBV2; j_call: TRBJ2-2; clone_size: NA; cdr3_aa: CASRAQGARYTGELFF; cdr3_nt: TGTGCCAGCAGAGCCCAGGGGGCGCGGTACACCGGGGAGCTGTTTTTT
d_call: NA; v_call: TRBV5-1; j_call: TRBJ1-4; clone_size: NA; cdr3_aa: CASSLAPSSEKLFF; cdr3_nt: TGCGCCAGCAGCTTGGCGCCGAGTTCCGAAAAACTGTTTTTT
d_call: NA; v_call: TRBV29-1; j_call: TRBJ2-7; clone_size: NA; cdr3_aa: CSVEEPGPGSIPYEQYF; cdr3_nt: TGCAGCGTTGAAGAGCCAGGCCCGGGATCGATTCCCTACGAGCAGTACTTC
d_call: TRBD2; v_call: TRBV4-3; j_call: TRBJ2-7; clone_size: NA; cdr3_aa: CASSQENGRAYEQYF; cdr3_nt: TGCGCCAGCAGCCAAGAGAACGGGAGGGCCTACGAGCAGTACTTC
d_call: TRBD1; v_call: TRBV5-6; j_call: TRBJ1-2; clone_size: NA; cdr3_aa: CASSPGQGGYTF; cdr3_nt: TGTGCCAGCAGCCCAGGACAGGGAGGCTACACCTTC
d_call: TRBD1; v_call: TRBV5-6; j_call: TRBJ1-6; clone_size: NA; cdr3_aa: CASSRQGHPSPLHF; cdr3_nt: TGTGCCAGCAGCCGACAGGGACATCCCTCACCCCTCCACTTT
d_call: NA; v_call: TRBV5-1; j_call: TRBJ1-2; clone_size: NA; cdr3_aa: CASSLVGGYGYTF; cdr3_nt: TGCGCCAGCAGCTTGGTAGGGGGCTATGGCTACACCTTC
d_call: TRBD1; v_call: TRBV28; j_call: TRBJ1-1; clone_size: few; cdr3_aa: CASNTPGQGAEAFF; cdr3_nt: TGTGCCAGCAATACGCCCGGCCAGGGGGCTGAAGCTTTCTTT
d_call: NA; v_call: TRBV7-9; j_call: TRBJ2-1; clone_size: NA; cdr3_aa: CASGLSGVPHEQFF; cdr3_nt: TGTGCCAGCGGATTGTCGGGGGTTCCCCATGAGCAGTTCTTC
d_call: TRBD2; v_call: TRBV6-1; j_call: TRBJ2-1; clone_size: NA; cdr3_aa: CASSEEAGGWNEQFF; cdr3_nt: TGTGCCAGCAGTGAAGAAGCGGGGGGGTGGAATGAGCAGTTCTTC
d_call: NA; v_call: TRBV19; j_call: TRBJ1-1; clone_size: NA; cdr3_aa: CASSPQTVVTTEAFF; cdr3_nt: TGTGCCAGTAGTCCACAGACAGTCGTTACCACTGAAGCTTTCTTT
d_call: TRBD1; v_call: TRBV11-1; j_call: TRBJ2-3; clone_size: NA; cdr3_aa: CASGQGSTDTQYF; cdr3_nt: TGTGCCAGCGGACAGGGGAGCACAGATACGCAGTATTTT
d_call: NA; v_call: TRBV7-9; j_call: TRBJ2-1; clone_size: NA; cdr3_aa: CASSLGSQYNEQFF; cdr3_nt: TGTGCCAGCAGCTTAGGTTCGCAGTACAATGAGCAGTTCTTC
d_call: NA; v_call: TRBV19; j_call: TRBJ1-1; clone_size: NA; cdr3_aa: CASSSIGDTEAFF; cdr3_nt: TGTGCCAGTAGTTCGATAGGGGACACTGAAGCTTTCTTT
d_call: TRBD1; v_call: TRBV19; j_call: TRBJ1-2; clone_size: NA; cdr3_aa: CASSMAGQGYGYTF; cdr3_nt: TGTGCCAGTAGTATGGCGGGACAGGGCTATGGCTACACCTTC
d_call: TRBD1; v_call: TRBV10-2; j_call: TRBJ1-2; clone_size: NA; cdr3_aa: CASSETRDRGQGDYGYPF; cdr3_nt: TGCGCCAGCAGTGAGACTAGGGACAGGGGGCAGGGGGACTATGGCTACCCCTTC
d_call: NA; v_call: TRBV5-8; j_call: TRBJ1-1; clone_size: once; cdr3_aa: CASSLTGKAFF; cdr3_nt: TGTGCCAGCAGCTTGACCGGGAAAGCTTTCTTT
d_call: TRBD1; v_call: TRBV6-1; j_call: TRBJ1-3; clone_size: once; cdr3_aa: CASSESQTGVGNTIYF; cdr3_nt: TGTGCCAGCAGTGAATCCCAGACAGGGGTTGGAAACACCATATATTTT
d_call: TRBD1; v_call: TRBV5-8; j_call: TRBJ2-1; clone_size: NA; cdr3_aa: CASSPWTGGTYNEQFF; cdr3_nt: TGTGCCAGCAGCCCATGGACAGGGGGAACCTACAATGAGCAGTTCTTC
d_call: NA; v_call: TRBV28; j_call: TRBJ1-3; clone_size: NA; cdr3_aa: CASRSSGRNTIYF; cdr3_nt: TGTGCCAGCAGATCCTCTGGGCGAAACACCATATATTTT
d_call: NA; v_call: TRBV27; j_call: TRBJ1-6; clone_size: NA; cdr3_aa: CASSPRLGPWDYNSPLHF; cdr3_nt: TGTGCCAGCAGTCCACGATTGGGGCCCTGGGACTATAATTCACCCCTCCACTTT
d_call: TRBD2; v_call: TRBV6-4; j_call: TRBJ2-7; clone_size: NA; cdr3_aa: CASSDRRSSGRDSYEQYF; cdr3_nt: TGTGCCAGCAGTGACCGTCGATCGTCTGGGAGGGACTCCTACGAGCAGTACTTC
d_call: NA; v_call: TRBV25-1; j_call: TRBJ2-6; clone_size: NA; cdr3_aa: CASSEWGGAGANVLTF; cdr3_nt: TGTGCCAGCAGTGAATGGGGCGGGGCCGGGGCCAACGTCCTGACTTTC
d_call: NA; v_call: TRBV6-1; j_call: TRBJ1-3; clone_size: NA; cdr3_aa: CASSEGHDSGNTIYF; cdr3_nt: TGTGCCAGCAGTGAAGGGCACGACTCTGGAAACACCATATATTTT
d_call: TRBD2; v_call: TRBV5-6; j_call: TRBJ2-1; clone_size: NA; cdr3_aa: CASSLARGSPLSYNEQFF; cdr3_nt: TGTGCCAGCAGCTTGGCCCGCGGGAGCCCCCTCTCCTACAATGAGCAGTTCTTC
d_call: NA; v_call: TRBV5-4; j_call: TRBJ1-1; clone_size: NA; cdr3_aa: CAGNGAEAFF; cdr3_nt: TGTGCCGGGAACGGGGCTGAAGCTTTCTTT
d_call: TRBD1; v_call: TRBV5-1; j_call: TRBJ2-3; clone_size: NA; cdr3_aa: CASSLLQGATDTQYF; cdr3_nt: TGCGCCAGCAGCTTGCTTCAGGGGGCGACAGATACGCAGTATTTT
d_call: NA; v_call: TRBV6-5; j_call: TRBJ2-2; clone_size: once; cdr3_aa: CASSRSGAGELFF; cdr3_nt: TGTGCCAGCAGCCGATCGGGGGCCGGGGAGCTGTTTTTT
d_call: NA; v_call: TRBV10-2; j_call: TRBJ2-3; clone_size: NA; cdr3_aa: CASSETGLDTQYF; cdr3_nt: TGCGCCAGCAGTGAGACAGGGCTAGATACGCAGTATTTT
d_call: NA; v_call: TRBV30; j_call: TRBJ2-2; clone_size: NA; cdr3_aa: CAWSAGVAGELFF; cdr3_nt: TGTGCCTGGAGCGCAGGGGTCGCCGGGGAGCTGTTTTTT
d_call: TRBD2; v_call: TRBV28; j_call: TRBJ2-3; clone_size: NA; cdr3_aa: CASLTSGTDTQYF; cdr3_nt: TGTGCCAGTCTGACTAGCGGCACAGATACGCAGTATTTT
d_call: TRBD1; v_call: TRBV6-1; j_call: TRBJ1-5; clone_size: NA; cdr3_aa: CASSGTAINQPQHF; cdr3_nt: TGTGCCAGCAGCGGGACAGCGATAAATCAGCCCCAGCATTTT
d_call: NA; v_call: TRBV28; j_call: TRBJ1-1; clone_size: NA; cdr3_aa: CASGPPNRVFAFF; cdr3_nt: TGTGCCAGCGGACCCCCGAACAGGGTCTTTGCTTTCTTT
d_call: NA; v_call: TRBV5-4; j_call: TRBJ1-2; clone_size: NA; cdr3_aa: CASSVALDYTF; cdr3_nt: TGTGCCAGCAGCGTAGCTTTGGATTACACCTTC
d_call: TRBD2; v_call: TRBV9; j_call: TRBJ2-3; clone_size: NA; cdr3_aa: CASSADGLAGVDTQYF; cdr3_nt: TGTGCCAGCAGCGCGGATGGGCTAGCGGGAGTAGATACGCAGTATTTT
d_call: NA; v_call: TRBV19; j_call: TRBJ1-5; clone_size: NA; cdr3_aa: CASSRQGNQPQHF; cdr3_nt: TGTGCCAGTAGCAGACAGGGCAATCAGCCCCAGCATTTT
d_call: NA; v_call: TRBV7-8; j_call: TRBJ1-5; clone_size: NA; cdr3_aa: CASSLPSWTRNSNQPQHF; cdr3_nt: TGTGCCAGCAGCTTACCCTCCTGGACACGGAATAGCAATCAGCCCCAGCATTTT
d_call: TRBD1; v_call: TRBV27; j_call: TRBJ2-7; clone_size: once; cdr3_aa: CASSFPNRGRYEQYF; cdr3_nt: TGTGCCAGCAGTTTCCCCAACAGGGGGCGCTACGAGCAGTACTTC
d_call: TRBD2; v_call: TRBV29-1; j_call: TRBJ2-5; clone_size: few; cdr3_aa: CSVTTSGGPGNLYF; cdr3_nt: TGCAGCGTCACAACTAGCGGGGGGCCAGGCAATCTGTACTTC
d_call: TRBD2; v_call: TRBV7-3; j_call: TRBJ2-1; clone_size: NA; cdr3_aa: CASSAGGGSSYNEQFF; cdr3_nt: TGTGCCAGCAGCGCTGGGGGGGGGAGCTCCTACAATGAGCAGTTCTTC
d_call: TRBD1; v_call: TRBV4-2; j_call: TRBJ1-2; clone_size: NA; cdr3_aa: CASSQEGGRGLYGYPF; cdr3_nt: TGTGCCAGCAGCCAAGAAGGGGGCAGGGGGCTTTATGGCTACCCCTTC
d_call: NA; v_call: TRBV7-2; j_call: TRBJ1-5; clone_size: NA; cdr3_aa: CASSLSRQAYQPQNF; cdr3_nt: TGTGCCAGCAGCTTATCACGACAGGCCTATCAGCCCCAGAATTTT
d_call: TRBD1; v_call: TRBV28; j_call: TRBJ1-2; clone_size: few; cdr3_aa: CASRTTQGARGYTF; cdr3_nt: TGTGCCAGCAGAACTACACAGGGGGCGAGAGGCTACACCTTC
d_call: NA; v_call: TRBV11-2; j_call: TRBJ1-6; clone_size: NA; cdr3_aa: CASSPSGQLNSPLHF; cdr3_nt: TGTGCCAGCAGCCCAAGTGGACAGCTAAATTCACCCCTCCACTTT
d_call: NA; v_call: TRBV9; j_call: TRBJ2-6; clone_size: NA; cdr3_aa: CASSVGGTGANVLTF; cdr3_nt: TGTGCCAGCAGCGTAGGTGGGACAGGGGCCAACGTCCTGACTTTC
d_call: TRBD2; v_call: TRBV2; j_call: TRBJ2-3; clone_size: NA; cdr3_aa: CASTSGGRTDTQYF; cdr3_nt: TGTGCCAGCACGAGCGGGGGAAGAACAGATACGCAGTATTTT
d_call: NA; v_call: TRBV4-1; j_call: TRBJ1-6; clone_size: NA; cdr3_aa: CASSQFRAGNSPLHF; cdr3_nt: TGCGCCAGCAGCCAATTTCGGGCGGGAAATTCACCCCTCCACTTT
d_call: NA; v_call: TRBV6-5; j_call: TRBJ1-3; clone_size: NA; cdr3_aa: CASSYGGASSGNTIYF; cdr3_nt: TGTGCCAGCAGTTACGGGGGGGCGAGCTCTGGAAACACCATATATTTT
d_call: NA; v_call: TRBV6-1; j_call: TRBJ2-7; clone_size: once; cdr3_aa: CASSEDRGLGYEQYF; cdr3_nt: TGTGCCAGCAGTGAAGACAGGGGACTGGGTTACGAGCAGTACTTC
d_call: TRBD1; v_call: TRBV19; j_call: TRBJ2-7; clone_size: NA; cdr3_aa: CASSMGTGGYEQYF; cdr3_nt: TGTGCCAGTAGTATGGGGACAGGGGGTTACGAGCAGTACTTC
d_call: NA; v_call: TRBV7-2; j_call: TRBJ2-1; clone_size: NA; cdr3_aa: CASSGPPGLGEQFF; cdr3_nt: TGTGCCAGCAGCGGGCCACCTGGTTTGGGTGAGCAGTTCTTC
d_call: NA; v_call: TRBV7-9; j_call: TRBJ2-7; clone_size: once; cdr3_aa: CSSSLPPVSEQYF; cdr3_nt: TGTTCCAGCAGCTTACCCCCCGTATCGGAGCAGTACTTC
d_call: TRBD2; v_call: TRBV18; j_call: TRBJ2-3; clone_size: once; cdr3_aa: CASSPTSGLSTDTQYF; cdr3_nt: TGTGCCAGCTCACCTACTAGCGGACTAAGCACAGATACGCAGTATTTT
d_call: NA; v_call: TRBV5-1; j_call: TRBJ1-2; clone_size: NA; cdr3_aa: CASSLAFTGLNAGSGYTF; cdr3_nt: TGCGCCAGCAGCTTGGCCTTTACAGGGTTAAATGCAGGGTCTGGCTACACCTTC
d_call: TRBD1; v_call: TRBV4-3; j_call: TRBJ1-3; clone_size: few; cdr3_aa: CASSPSYLGQADSGNTIYF; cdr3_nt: TGCGCCAGCAGCCCTTCTTACCTAGGACAGGCCGACTCTGGAAACACCATATATTTT
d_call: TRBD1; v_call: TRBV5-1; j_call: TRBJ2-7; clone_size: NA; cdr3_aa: CASSRGTGEFVLGRDSSYEQYF; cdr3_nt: TGCGCCAGCAGCAGGGGGACAGGGGAGTTCGTACTGGGGAGGGACAGCTCCTACGAGCAGTACTTC